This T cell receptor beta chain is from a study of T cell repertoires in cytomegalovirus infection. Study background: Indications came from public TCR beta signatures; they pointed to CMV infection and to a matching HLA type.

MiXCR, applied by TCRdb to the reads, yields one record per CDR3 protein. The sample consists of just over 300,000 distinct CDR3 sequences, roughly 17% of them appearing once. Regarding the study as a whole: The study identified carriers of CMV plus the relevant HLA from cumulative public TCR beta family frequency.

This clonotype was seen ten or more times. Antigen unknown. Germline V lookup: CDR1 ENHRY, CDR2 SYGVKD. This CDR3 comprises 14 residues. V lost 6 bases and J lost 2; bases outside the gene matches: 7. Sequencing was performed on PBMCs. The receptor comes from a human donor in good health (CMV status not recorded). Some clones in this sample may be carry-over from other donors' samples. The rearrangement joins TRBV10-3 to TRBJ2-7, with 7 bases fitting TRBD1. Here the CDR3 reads CAIRYRDSAYEQYF. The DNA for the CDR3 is TGTGCCATCAGATACCGGGACAGCGCCTACGAGCAGTACTTC.